Presented here are 13 T cell receptor beta chains from one specimen sequenced in a study of cytomegalovirus exposure and HLA in healthy donors. PCR was performed using 60 Vbeta and 13 Jbeta primers. Libraries were prepared by immunoSEQ multiplex PCR; TCRdb keeps only in-frame clonotypes and omits some of them. In the table there are about 55,000 clones, roughly four fifths of which are singletons. The source material was PBMCs. These receptors were taken from a man between 25 and 39 years old in good health and CMV-seronegative.

This clone was observed once. V usage is TRBV1 and J usage is TRBJ1-6. TRBV1 is termed a pseudogene. The CDR3 is 10 amino acids. The chain's CDR3 is CTMRGVPLHF. The CDR3 DNA reads as TGCACCATGCGGGGGGTACCCCTCCACTTT.

The chain recombines TRBV30 with TRBJ2-3; 7 positions agree with TRBD1. The CDR3 consists of 14 residues. V was clipped by 1 base and J by 3 bases; unmatched bases: 4. CDR1 is GTSNPN, CDR2 SVGIG, per germline (reference sequence). CDR3 amino acids: CAWSGTGWTDTQYF. The CDR3 region has the DNA TGTGCCTGGAGTGGGACAGGATGGACAGATACGCAGTATTTT. The entire variable domain, with the rest obtained from reference TRBV30 and TRBJ2-3, is as follows: SQTIHQWPATLVQPVGSPLSLECTVEGTSNPNLYWYRQAAGRGLQLLFYSVGIGQISSEVPQNLSASRPQDRQFILSSKKLLLSDSGFYLCAWSGTGWTDTQYFGPGTRLTVL.

This chain links TRBV6-5 with TRBJ2-1; possibly TRBD2 for D (7 bases). Germline assignment: CDR1 MNHEY and CDR2 SVGAGI. This CDR3 contains 16 residues. V was trimmed by 0 bases and J by 7 bases, leaving 16 bases between them. CDR3 in amino acids: CASSYSRGGRSNEQFF. CDR3 DNA sequence: TGTGCCAGCAGTTACTCGAGGGGGGGCCGGTCTAATGAGCAGTTCTTC.

The rearrangement joins TRBV7-2 to TRBJ2-7; 8 bases fit TRBD1. V dropped 5 bases and J dropped 6; count of bases not matched to a gene: 9. Germline V lookup: CDR1 SGHTA, CDR2 FQGNSA. CDR3 length equals 14 residues. CDR3 sequence: CASSTAGGEGEQYF. In DNA, the CDR3 is TGTGCCAGCAGCACGGCAGGGGGCGAGGGCGAGCAGTACTTC.

The V and J genes are TRBV28 and TRBJ2-7; 10 bases fit TRBD2. This CDR3 contains 16 residues. The trim removed 4 bases at V and 3 bases at J, leaving 9 bases unmatched. Germline loops: CDR1 MDHEN, CDR2 SYDVKM. The CDR3 sequence is CASSSAPSGGSYEQYF. CDR3 sequence (DNA): TGTGCCAGCAGTTCCGCTCCTAGCGGGGGAAGCTACGAGCAGTACTTC. Looking up the rest from reference TRBV28 and TRBJ2-7 gives the full variable domain: DVKVTQSSRYLVKRTGEKVFLECVQDMDHENMFWYRQDPGLGLRLIYFSYDVKMKEKGDIPEGYSVSREKKERFSLILESASTNQTSMYLCASSSAPSGGSYEQYFGPGTRLTVT.

This clone was counted between two and nine times. The chain joins TRBV19 to TRBJ1-2; D is undetermined. CDR1 and CDR2 from the germline V gene are LNHDA and SQIVND (reference sequence). There are 15 residues in the CDR3. V was shortened by 6 bases and J by 2 bases, with 16 bases between the two germline ends. The CDR3 reads CASSLQSTLNYGYTF. In nucleotides, the CDR3 is TGTGCCAGTAGCCTACAGAGTACTCTCAACTATGGCTACACCTTC.

The V call is TRBV7-6, the J call TRBJ1-4, with D perhaps matching TRBD1 (5 bases). V lost 5 bases and J 8 bases, leaving 21 bases between the germline ends. The CDR3 has 16 residues. From germline, CDR1 is SGHVS and CDR2 FNYEAQ. The DNA for the CDR3 is TGTGCCAGCAGCCCTCAGTCAGGGCAGGGAGGGGAAAAACTGTTTTTT. Amino acid sequence: CASSPQSGQGGEKLFF.

The chain employs TRBV2 and TRBJ2-7; D may be TRBD1 (6 bases). This CDR3 has 14 residues. Trimming removed 2 bases from V and 3 bases from J, with 11 bases in between. Germline V gene data show CDR1 as SNHLY and CDR2 as FYNNEI. The CDR3 DNA reads as TGTGCCAGCAGTGAATTACAGGGAAGCTACGAGCAGTACTTC. This translates into CASSELQGSYEQYF.

V is TRBV27 and J is TRBJ2-7, with D possibly matching TRBD1 (6 bases). The V and J ends lost 5 bases and 5 bases respectively, with 19 bases between them. CDR1 MNHEY and CDR2 SMNVEV come from the germline V gene (reference sequence). This CDR3 has 15 residues. CDR3 sequence (DNA): TGTGCCAGCAGTGGCCCGGGACATCCTAAAGACGAGCAGTACTTC. Protein product: CASSGPGHPKDEQYF.

There are a few counts of this clone. This chain links TRBV6-5 with TRBJ2-2, with D uncertain. The germline V gene has CDR1 MNHEY and CDR2 SVGAGI. The V end was cut by 0 bases, the J end by 2 bases, with 7 bases between. CDR3 length: 15 amino acids. The CDR3 region has the DNA TGTGCCAGCAGTTACTCGTACAGAAACACCGGGGAGCTGTTTTTT. This translates into CASSYSYRNTGELFF.

Points on this clone: The sample holds other DNA sequences that translate to the same CDR3. For the CDR3, the DNA is TGCGCCAGCAGCTTCGGGACTAGCGGGAGTCGGGATACGCAGTATTTT. Protein: CASSFGTSGSRDTQYF. The chain joins TRBV5-1 to TRBJ2-3, with 14 bases identical to TRBD2. Losses at the gene ends were 2 bases for V and 6 bases for J; bases not matched to a gene: 5. This CDR3 region has 16 residues. Germline V gene sequence: CDR1 SGHRS, CDR2 YFSETQ.

In nucleotides, the CDR3 is TGCGCCAGCAGCTTGGTCGGGCAGGGGGTTGCTAATGAAAAACTGTTTTTT. Its translation: CASSLVGQGVANEKLFF. This chain joins TRBV5-1 and TRBJ1-4; 7 nucleotides match TRBD1. V lost 0 bases, J lost 3 bases, and 8 bases stayed unmatched. The CDR3 is 17 residues long. Germline assignment: CDR1 SGHRS and CDR2 YFSETQ.

This chain connects TRBV6-1 to TRBJ2-1; 9 nucleotides match TRBD2. Per germline, CDR1 MNHNS and CDR2 SASEGT. Unmatched junction bases numbered 7, after V lost 7 bases and J lost 3 bases. The CDR3 runs to 15 residues. The CDR3 nucleotides read TGTGCCAGCATTTTCCTAGCGGGAAACTACAATGAGCAGTTCTTC. Translated: CASIFLAGNYNEQFF.